The source of this T cell receptor beta chain is a study of spatial heterogeneity in lung cancer. Study overall: Raw-read counts averaged over ten per unique TCR and UMI combination.

Germline loops: CDR1 LGHNT, CDR2 FRNRAP. V dropped 2 bases and J dropped 9; count of bases not matched to a gene: 10. The CDR3 sequence is 15 residues long. This clonotype was detected a few times. Its target is unknown. Stated time point: sample taken at primary tumor resection. Unsorted tumor, nontumor lung tissue or cryopreserved PBMC supplied the whole RNA. Untreated early-stage non-small cell lung cancer patients, approximately 76 in total, were the donors. Each CDR3 protein gets one entry after TCRdb re-called the 5' RACE reads with MiXCR. The sample gives around 89,000 distinct CDR3 sequences, around 12% of which show up once; over 40% is in the top ten. Study observations and caveats: Compared with follow-up, resection was when ubiquitous expanded tumor TCRs appeared in blood more.

The V gene is TRBV12-5, the J gene TRBJ2-1; 7 nucleotides align to TRBD1. Here the sequenced sample was PBMCs, taken at surgery. The TCR originated in a male donor with early-stage non-small cell lung cancer. CDR3 sequence (DNA): TGTGCTAGTGGTTTGACGCAGGGGGATGAGGGTGAGCAGTTCTTC. It specifies CASGLTQGDEGEQFF.